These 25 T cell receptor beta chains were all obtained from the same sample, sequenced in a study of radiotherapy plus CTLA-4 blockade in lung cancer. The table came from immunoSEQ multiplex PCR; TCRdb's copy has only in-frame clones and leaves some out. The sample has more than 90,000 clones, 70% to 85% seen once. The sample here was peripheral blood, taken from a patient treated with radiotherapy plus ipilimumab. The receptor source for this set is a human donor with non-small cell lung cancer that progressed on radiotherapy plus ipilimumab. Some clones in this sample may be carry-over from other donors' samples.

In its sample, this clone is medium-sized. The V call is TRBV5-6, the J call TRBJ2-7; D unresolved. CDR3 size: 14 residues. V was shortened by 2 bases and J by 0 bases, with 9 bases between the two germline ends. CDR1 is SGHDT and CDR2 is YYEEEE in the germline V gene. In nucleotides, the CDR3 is TGTGCCAGCAGCTTTCCCCGGCGCTCCTACGAGCAGTACTTC. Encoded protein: CASSFPRRSYEQYF.

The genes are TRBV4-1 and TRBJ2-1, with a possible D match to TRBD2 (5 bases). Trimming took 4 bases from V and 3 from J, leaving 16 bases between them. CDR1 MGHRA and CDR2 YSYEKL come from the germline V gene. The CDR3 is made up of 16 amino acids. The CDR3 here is CASSPRAGVGYNEQFF. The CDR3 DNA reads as TGCGCCAGCAGCCCAAGGGCCGGGGTGGGCTACAATGAGCAGTTCTTC.

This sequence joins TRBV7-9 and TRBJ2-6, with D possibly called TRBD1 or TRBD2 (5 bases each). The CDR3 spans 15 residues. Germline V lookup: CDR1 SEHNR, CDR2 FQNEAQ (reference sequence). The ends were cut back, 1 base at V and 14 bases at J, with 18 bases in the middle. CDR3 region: CASSLGFGTSGILTF. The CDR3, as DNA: TGTGCCAGCAGCTTAGGGTTCGGGACCTCAGGGATCCTGACTTTC.

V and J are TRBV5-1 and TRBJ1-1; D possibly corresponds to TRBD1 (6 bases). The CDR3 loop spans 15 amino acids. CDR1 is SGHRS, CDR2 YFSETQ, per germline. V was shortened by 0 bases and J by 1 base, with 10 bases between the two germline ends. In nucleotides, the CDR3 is TGCGCCAGCAGCTTGGAGGGGGTGGGGAACACTGAAGCTTTCTTT. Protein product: CASSLEGVGNTEAFF.

The CDR3 nucleotides read TGTGCCAGCAGCAAAAAGGGGGGGCTCGGCAATGAGCAGTTCTTC. Its translation: CASSKKGGLGNEQFF. The gene calls are TRBV7-9 and TRBJ2-1, with a weak D call TRBD2 (7 bases). There are 15 residues in the CDR3. Germline CDR1 is SEHNR and CDR2 is FQNEAQ (reference sequence). Trimming took 5 bases from V and 6 from J, leaving 17 bases between them.

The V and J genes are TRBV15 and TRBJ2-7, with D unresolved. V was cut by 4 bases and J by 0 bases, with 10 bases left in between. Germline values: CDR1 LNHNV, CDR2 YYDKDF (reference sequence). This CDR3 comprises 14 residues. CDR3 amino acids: CATSITRSSYEQYF. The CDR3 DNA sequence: TGTGCCACCAGCATTACTCGCAGCTCCTACGAGCAGTACTTC.

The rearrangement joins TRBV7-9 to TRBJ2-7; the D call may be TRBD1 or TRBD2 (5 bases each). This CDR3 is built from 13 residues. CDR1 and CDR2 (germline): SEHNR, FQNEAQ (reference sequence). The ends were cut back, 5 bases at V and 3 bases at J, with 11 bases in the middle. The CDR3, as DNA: TGTGCCAGCAGCCGAGGGACCGACTACGAGCAGTACTTC. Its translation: CASSRGTDYEQYF.

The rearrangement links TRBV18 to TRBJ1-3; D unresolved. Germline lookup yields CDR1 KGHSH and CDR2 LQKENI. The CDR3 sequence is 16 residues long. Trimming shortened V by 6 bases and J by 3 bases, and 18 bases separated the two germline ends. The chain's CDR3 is CASSYDKALGGNTIYF. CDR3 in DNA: TGTGCCAGCTCCTACGACAAGGCCCTCGGTGGAAACACCATATATTTT.

The DNA for the CDR3 is TGTGCCAGTACCGATACGGGCCCCAGAGGCTATGGCTACACCTTC. The encoded protein is CASTDTGPRGYGYTF. This chain links TRBV28 with TRBJ1-2; D unclear. The V end lost 9 bases, the J end lost 4 bases, and 21 bases lay between the germline ends. CDR1 and CDR2 (germline): MDHEN, SYDVKM. CDR3 length: 15 residues.

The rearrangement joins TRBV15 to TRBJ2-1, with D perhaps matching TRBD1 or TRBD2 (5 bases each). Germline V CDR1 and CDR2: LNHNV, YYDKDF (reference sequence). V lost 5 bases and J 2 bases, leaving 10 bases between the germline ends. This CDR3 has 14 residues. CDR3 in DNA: TGTGCCACCAGCCCGTGGGGGACCTACAATGAGCAGTTCTTC. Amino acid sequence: CATSPWGTYNEQFF.

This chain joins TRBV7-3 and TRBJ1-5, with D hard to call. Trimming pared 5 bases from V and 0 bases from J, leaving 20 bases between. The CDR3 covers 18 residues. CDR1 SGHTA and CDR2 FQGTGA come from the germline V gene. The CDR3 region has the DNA TGTGCCAGCAGCCCCCGACGAAGCCGTATACTTAGCAATCAGCCCCAGCATTTT. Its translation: CASSPRRSRILSNQPQHF.

The CDR3 sequence: CASSHLTAGYSNQPQHF. The DNA for the CDR3 is TGTGCCAGTAGTCACCTAACAGCTGGTTATAGCAATCAGCCCCAGCATTTT. This chain uses TRBV19 with TRBJ1-5; D not resolved. Germline loops: CDR1 LNHDA, CDR2 SQIVND (reference sequence). CDR3 length: 17 residues. Trimming took 5 bases from V and 0 from J, leaving 17 bases between them.

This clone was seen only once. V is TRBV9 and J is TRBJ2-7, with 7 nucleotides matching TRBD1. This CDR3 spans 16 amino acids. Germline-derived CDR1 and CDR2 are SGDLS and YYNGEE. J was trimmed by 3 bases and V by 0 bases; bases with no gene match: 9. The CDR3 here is CASSVVPGTAYYEQYF. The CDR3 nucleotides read TGTGCCAGCAGCGTAGTTCCAGGGACAGCCTACTACGAGCAGTACTTC.

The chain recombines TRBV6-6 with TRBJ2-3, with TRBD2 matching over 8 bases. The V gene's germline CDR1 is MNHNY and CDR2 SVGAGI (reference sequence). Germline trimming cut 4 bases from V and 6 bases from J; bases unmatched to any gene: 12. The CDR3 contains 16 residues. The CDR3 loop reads CASSSPDSGSWDTQYF. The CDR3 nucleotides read TGTGCCAGCAGTTCCCCGGACAGCGGGAGTTGGGATACGCAGTATTTT.

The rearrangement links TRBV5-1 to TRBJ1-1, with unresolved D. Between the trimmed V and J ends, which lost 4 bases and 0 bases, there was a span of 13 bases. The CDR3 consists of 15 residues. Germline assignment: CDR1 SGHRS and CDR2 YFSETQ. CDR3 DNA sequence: TGCGCCAGCAGCCCCTACAGCCACATGAACACTGAAGCTTTCTTT. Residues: CASSPYSHMNTEAFF.

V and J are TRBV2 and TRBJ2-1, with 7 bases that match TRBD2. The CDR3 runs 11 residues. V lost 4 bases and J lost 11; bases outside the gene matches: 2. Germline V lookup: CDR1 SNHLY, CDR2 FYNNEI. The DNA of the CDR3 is TGTGCCAGCAGTGGCGGGGGTAAGCAGTTCTTC. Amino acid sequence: CASSGGGKQFF.

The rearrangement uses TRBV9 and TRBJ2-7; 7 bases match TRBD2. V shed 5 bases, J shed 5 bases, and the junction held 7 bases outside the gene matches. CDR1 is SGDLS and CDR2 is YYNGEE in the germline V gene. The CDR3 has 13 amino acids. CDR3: CASSRGVGDEQYF. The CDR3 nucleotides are TGTGCCAGCAGTCGGGGGGTAGGGGACGAGCAGTACTTC.

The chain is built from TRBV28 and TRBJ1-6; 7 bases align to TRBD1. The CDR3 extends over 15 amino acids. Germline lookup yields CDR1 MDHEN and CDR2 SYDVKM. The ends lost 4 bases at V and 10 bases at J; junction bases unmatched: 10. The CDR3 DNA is TGTGCCAGCAGTTATCGTAGGGGGCTTGAATCACCCCTCCACTTT. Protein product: CASSYRRGLESPLHF. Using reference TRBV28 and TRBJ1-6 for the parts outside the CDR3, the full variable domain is DVKVTQSSRYLVKRTGEKVFLECVQDMDHENMFWYRQDPGLGLRLIYFSYDVKMKEKGDIPEGYSVSREKKERFSLILESASTNQTSMYLCASSYRRGLESPLHFGNGTRLTVT.

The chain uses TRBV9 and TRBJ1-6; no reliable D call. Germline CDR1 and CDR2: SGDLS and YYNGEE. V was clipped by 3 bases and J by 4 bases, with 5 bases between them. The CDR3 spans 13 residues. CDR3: CASSGSYNSPLHF. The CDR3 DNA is TGTGCCAGCAGCGGCTCTTATAATTCACCCCTCCACTTT. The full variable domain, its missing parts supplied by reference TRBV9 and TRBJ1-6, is DSGVTQTPKHLITATGQRVTLRCSPRSGDLSVYWYQQSLDQGLQFLIQYYNGEERAKGNILERFSAQQFPDLHSELNLSSLELGDSALYFCASSGSYNSPLHFGNGTRLTVT.

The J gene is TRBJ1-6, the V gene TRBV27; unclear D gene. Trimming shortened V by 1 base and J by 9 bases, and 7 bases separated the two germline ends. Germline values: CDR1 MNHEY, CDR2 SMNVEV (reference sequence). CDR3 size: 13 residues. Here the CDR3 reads CASSLLRSSPLHF. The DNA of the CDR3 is TGTGCCAGCAGTTTATTAAGGAGTTCACCCCTCCACTTT.

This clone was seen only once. CDR3: CASLPRRGLNTGELFF. CDR3 in DNA: TGTGCCAGTTTACCCAGGCGGGGCCTGAACACCGGGGAGCTGTTTTTT. V usage is TRBV19 and J usage is TRBJ2-2, with D possibly matching TRBD2 (6 bases). V gave up 8 bases and J gave up 1 base, with 17 bases separating them. The CDR3 sequence is 16 residues long. The V gene's germline CDR1 is LNHDA and CDR2 SQIVND (reference sequence).

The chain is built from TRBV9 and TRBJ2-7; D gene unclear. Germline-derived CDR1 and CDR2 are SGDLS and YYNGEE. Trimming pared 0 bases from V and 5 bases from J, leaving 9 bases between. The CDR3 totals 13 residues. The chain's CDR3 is CASSVGPDHEQYF. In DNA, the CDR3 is TGTGCCAGCAGCGTAGGTCCAGACCACGAGCAGTACTTC.

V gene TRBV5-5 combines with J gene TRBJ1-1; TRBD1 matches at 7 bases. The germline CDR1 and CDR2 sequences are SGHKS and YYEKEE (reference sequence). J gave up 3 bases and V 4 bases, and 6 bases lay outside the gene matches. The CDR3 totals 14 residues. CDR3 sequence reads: CASSPTGRDTEAFF. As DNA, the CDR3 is TGTGCCAGCAGCCCGACAGGGAGGGACACTGAAGCTTTCTTT.

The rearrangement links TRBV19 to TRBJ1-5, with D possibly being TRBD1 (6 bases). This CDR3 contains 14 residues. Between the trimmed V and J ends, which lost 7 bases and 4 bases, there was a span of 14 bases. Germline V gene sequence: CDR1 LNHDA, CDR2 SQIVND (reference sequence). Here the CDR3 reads CASNPIGGNQPQHF. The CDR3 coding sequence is TGTGCCAGTAATCCTATAGGGGGGAATCAGCCCCAGCATTTT.

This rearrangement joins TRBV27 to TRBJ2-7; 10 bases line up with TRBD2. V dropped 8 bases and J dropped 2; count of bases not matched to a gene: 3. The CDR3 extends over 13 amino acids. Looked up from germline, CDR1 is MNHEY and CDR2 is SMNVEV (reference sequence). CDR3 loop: CASSTSGAYEQYF. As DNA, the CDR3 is TGTGCCAGCTCCACTAGCGGGGCCTACGAGCAGTACTTC.